This T cell receptor beta chain emerged from a study of blood T cells in healthy people across ages. Using a J-beta primer mix together with a sample-barcoded 5' primer, a second PCR was run for about 6 to 11 cycles. The authors tagged each cDNA molecule using a template-switch adaptor with 12 random nucleotides. MiXCR, run by TCRdb on the 5' RACE reads, gives a single entry per CDR3 protein. The sample shows about 320,000 distinct CDR3 sequences, 25% to 30% of them seen only once. The CDR3 totals 18 residues. Germline V gene sequence: CDR1 SNHLY, CDR2 FYNNEI. Trimming removed 6 bases from V and 0 bases from J, with 21 bases in between. Regarding the study as a whole: TCR beta diversity per million T cells fell roughly linearly with age. Whereas aged donors had fewer naive CD4+ cells, long-lived donors had more of them and higher diversity.

This clonotype was observed a handful of times. What it recognizes is unknown. The source of this sequence is a woman aged 70-85 years in good health. The genes are TRBV2 and TRBJ1-5; D possibly corresponds to TRBD1 (6 bases). The specimen sequenced was blood. The CDR3 is CASSPTGSGGYSNQPQHF. CDR3 in DNA: TGTGCCAGCAGCCCTACAGGGTCGGGGGGGTATAGCAATCAGCCCCAGCATTTT.